The text below deals with one T cell receptor (beta chain). Germline lookup yields CDR1 LNHDA and CDR2 SQIVND (reference sequence). The CDR3 loop spans 16 amino acids. Trimming cost V 4 bases and J 1 base, with 14 bases left between them. Method: immunoSEQ multiplex PCR; TCRdb's copy keeps in-frame clones and lacks some. The table includes some 510,000 clones, 70% to 80% detected once. The record originates from a study of shared clonotypes between healthy human individuals. The donors, healthy adults who were HIV-negative, had experienced no recent acute infections or vaccinations. J is TRBJ1-3 and V is TRBV19; no clear D. Sequenced input: PBMCs. The sequence came from a woman aged 40 to 50 in good health. Some clones in this sample may be carry-over from other donors' samples. CDR3 bases: TGTGCCAGTAGTAGCTCCCGCCTGAGGTCTGGAAACACCATATATTTT. Residues: CASSSSRLRSGNTIYF.